This passage covers 23 T cell receptor beta chains from one sample sequenced in a study of identical twins. One entry per CDR3 protein results from TCRdb running MiXCR on the 5' RACE reads. The data show 700,000 or so distinct CDR3 sequences, more than 6.5% seen once. Separately, the same data were catalogued under a study of yellow fever vaccine responses in identical twins.

Sequenced material: PBMCs. The receptors were sampled from a woman aged 18-35 years in good health.

In this sample, this clonotype turned up a few times. The rearrangement links TRBV3-1 to TRBJ2-7; possible D gene TRBD1, 5 bases. The germline V gene has CDR1 LGHDT and CDR2 YNNKEL (reference sequence). The CDR3 has 16 residues. Deletions cut 2 bases from V and 2 bases from J, with 16 bases between. CDR3 sequence (DNA): TGTGCCAGCAGCCAACGGGCAGGGAAGCATCCCTACGAGCAGTACTTC. Amino acids: CASSQRAGKHPYEQYF.

Points on this clonotype: The CDR3 does not close with the conserved phenylalanine or tryptophan, likely indicating a read error. The chain combines TRBV7-2 with TRBJ2-2; D remains unclear. Germline CDR1 is SGHTA and CDR2 is FQGNSA. The CDR3 totals 14 residues. V dropped 1 base and J dropped 5 bases, with 8 bases sitting between them. CDR3 amino acids: CASSLVVGTGELFY. In DNA form, the CDR3 reads TGTGCCAGCAGCTTAGTAGTGGGAACCGGGGAGCTGTTTTAT.

The table lists this clonotype with a few counts. The chain is built from TRBV6-5 and TRBJ2-1, with 9 bases identical to TRBD2. Germline lookup yields CDR1 MNHEY and CDR2 SVGAGI. The CDR3 sequence is 16 residues long. Trimming at V came to 0 bases and at J to 7 bases, leaving 7 bases not matched to a gene. CDR3 region: CASSYSRGGALNEQFF. DNA of the CDR3: TGTGCCAGCAGTTACTCACGCGGGGGGGCGTTAAATGAGCAGTTCTTC.

This clonotype was counted at least ten times. This chain connects TRBV4-3 to TRBJ2-3; TRBD2 aligns across 8 bases. V lost 0 bases to trimming and J lost 4 bases; unmatched junction nucleotides: 18. Per germline, CDR1 LGHNA and CDR2 YSLEER. The CDR3 length is 20 residues. The chain's CDR3 is CASSQDLGDFLREDPDTQYF. CDR3 nucleotides: TGCGCCAGCAGCCAAGATCTGGGAGACTTTTTGCGGGAGGATCCAGATACGCAGTATTTT.

This chain joins TRBV19 and TRBJ2-1, with 9 bases matching TRBD1. This CDR3 has 15 amino acids. The germline V gene encodes CDR1 LNHDA and CDR2 SQIVND (reference sequence). The V segment lost 2 bases and the J segment 6 bases; nucleotides outside the gene matches: 5. CDR3 sequence reads: CASSIRDREANEQFF. CDR3 DNA sequence: TGTGCCAGTAGTATAAGGGACAGGGAGGCCAATGAGCAGTTCTTC. Full variable domain (rest looked up from reference TRBV19 and TRBJ2-1): DGGITQSPKYLFRKEGQNVTLSCEQNLNHDAMYWYRQDPGQGLRLIYYSQIVNDFQKGDIAEGYSVSREKKESFPLTVTSAQKNPTAFYLCASSIRDREANEQFFGPGTRLTVL.

This clonotype was picked up a small number of times. This chain uses TRBV20-1 with TRBJ2-1; 8 bases fit TRBD2. The CDR3 has 14 amino acids. The V and J ends lost 8 bases and 0 bases, in that order; junction bases with no gene match: 6. CDR1 is DFQATT and CDR2 is SNEGSKA in the germline V gene (reference sequence). CDR3 in DNA: TGCAGTACACCAAGCGGGAGCTCCTACAATGAGCAGTTCTTC. It translates to CSTPSGSSYNEQFF.

This clonotype has at least ten counts. V and J are TRBV12-3 or TRBV12-4 and TRBJ1-2; the D gene is possibly TRBD1 (6 bases). The CDR3 extends over 13 amino acids. Deletions cut 6 bases from V and 4 bases from J, with 12 bases between. The CDR3 region is CASRDRFSYGYTF. CDR3 sequence (DNA): TGTGCCAGCAGAGACAGGTTCTCCTATGGCTACACCTTC.

This clonotype has a count of ten or more. This rearrangement joins TRBV4-2 to TRBJ2-1, with no clear D. The V and J ends lost 5 bases and 8 bases respectively, with 10 bases between them. The CDR3 runs to 12 residues. The germline V gene encodes CDR1 LGHNA and CDR2 YNFKEQ. The CDR3 DNA sequence: TGTGCCAGCAGCTCGAGGTGGGATGAGCAGTTCTTC. Encoded protein: CASSSRWDEQFF.

In its sample, this clonotype was seen a few times. The chain carries TRBV11-2 and TRBJ2-5, with 11 bases aligning to TRBD2. Germline V gene lookup returns CDR1 SGHAT and CDR2 FQNNGV. This CDR3 region has 14 residues. J lost 3 bases, V lost 5 bases, and 2 bases had no gene match. CDR3 protein: CASSPLAGEETQYF. CDR3 DNA sequence: TGTGCCAGCAGCCCACTAGCGGGGGAAGAGACCCAGTACTTC.

The gene calls are TRBV15 and TRBJ2-4; tentatively, D is TRBD2 (5 bases). V shed 0 bases and J shed 8 bases, with 14 bases lying between them. The CDR3 sequence is 15 residues long. Germline V CDR1 and CDR2: LNHNV, YYDKDF (reference sequence). The CDR3 region has the DNA TGTGCCACCAGCAGAGATCTCAAAATGGGAGACATTCAGTACTTC. It codes for CATSRDLKMGDIQYF. Combining the CDR3 with reference TRBV15 and TRBJ2-4 gives the whole variable domain DAMVIQNPRYQVTQFGKPVTLSCSQTLNHNVMYWYQQKSSQAPKLLFHYYDKDFNNEADTPDNFQSRRPNTSFCFLDIRSPGLGDTAMYLCATSRDLKMGDIQYFGAGTRLSVL.

This clonotype was seen at least ten times. V usage is TRBV5-1 and J usage is TRBJ2-4; TRBD2 aligns across 7 bases. The J segment lost 1 base and the V segment lost 1 base, leaving 2 bases of the junction unmatched. CDR1 and CDR2 (germline): SGHRS, YFSETQ. CDR3 size: 15 residues. Here the CDR3 DNA reads TGCGCCAGCAGCTTGCGGGGGGTTGCCAAAAACATTCAGTACTTC. This sequence encodes CASSLRGVAKNIQYF. The full variable domain, completed using reference TRBV5-1 and TRBJ2-4, is KAGVTQTPRYLIKTRGQQVTLSCSPISGHRSVSWYQQTPGQGLQFLFEYFSETQRNKGNFPGRFSGRQFSNSRSEMNVSTLELGDSALYLCASSLRGVAKNIQYFGAGTRLSVL.

This clonotype occurred a few times. The chain has TRBV7-2 and TRBJ2-3; D perhaps matches TRBD2 (5 bases). CDR3 length: 13 amino acids. V dropped 3 bases and J dropped 10 bases, with 14 bases sitting between them. In germline, CDR1 is SGHTA, CDR2 FQGNSA. The CDR3 nucleotides are TGTGCCAGCAGCTTCCCAGGACTTGACTCGCAGTATTTT. Protein sequence: CASSFPGLDSQYF.

V and J are TRBV5-1 and TRBJ1-4, with 8 bases identical to TRBD1. The CDR3 runs 15 residues. Germline loops: CDR1 SGHRS, CDR2 YFSETQ. After removal of 2 bases from V and 5 bases from J, the junction contained 5 bases not matched to a gene. The CDR3 nucleotides are TGCGCCAGCAGCTTAACAGGGGGGCCGAATGAAAAACTGTTTTTT. This sequence encodes CASSLTGGPNEKLFF. Drawing the rest from reference TRBV5-1 and TRBJ1-4, the complete variable domain is KAGVTQTPRYLIKTRGQQVTLSCSPISGHRSVSWYQQTPGQGLQFLFEYFSETQRNKGNFPGRFSGRQFSNSRSEMNVSTLELGDSALYLCASSLTGGPNEKLFFGSGTQLSVL.

There are a few counts of this clonotype. This chain connects TRBV7-9 to TRBJ2-5; 7 positions agree with TRBD2. The V and J ends lost 1 base and 1 base, in that order; junction bases with no gene match: 6. The germline V gene has CDR1 SEHNR and CDR2 FQNEAQ (reference sequence). The CDR3 is made up of 16 amino acids. In DNA, the CDR3 is TGTGCCAGCAGCTTAGATCTAGCGGTGGGCCAAGAGACCCAGTACTTC. Residues: CASSLDLAVGQETQYF. The full variable domain, completed using reference TRBV7-9 and TRBJ2-5, is DTGVSQNPRHKITKRGQNVTFRCDPISEHNRLYWYRQTLGQGPEFLTYFQNEAQLEKSRLLSDRFSAERPKGSFSTLEIQRTEQGDSAMYLCASSLDLAVGQETQYFGPGTRLLVL.

This chain uses TRBV5-6 with TRBJ2-2; TRBD1 matches at 11 bases. V lost 4 bases to trimming and J lost 7 bases; unmatched junction nucleotides: 6. CDR3 length: 15 residues. The germline gives CDR1 SGHDT, CDR2 YYEEEE. DNA of the CDR3: TGTGCCAGCAGCGGGCCGGGACAGGGGGACGGGGAGCTGTTTTTT. Encoded protein: CASSGPGQGDGELFF.

This clonotype appeared many times. The chain uses TRBV6-5 and TRBJ1-1; possibly TRBD1 for D (5 bases). The germline CDR1 and CDR2 sequences are MNHEY and SVGAGI. This CDR3 comprises 14 residues. V was cut by 1 base and J by 6 bases, with 12 bases left in between. In DNA, the CDR3 is TGTGCCAGCAGTTACTTTCTTATGGGGGCTGAAGCTTTCTTT. This gives the protein CASSYFLMGAEAFF.

V is TRBV20-1 and J is TRBJ2-1, with 8 bases matching TRBD2. V was clipped by 3 bases and J by 6 bases; unmatched bases: 10. The CDR3 runs 15 residues. Looked up from germline, CDR1 is DFQATT and CDR2 is SNEGSKA (reference sequence). The CDR3 loop reads CSARPPGLDGNEQFF. The CDR3 region has the DNA TGCAGTGCTAGGCCTCCGGGACTAGACGGCAATGAGCAGTTCTTC.

This clonotype was observed a few times. The chain links TRBV20-1 to TRBJ2-7; D uncertain. This CDR3 spans 16 amino acids. Trimming took 0 bases from V and 2 from J, leaving 17 bases between them. Germline V lookup: CDR1 DFQATT, CDR2 SNEGSKA (reference sequence). The CDR3 nucleotides are TGCAGTGCTAGAGATCTAGTGAAGGCCCTGACCTACGAGCAGTACTTC. Translation: CSARDLVKALTYEQYF.

The V and J genes are TRBV20-1 and TRBJ2-6; perhaps TRBD1 as D (6 bases). V was cut by 3 bases and J by 0 bases, with 9 bases left in between. Germline CDR1 is DFQATT and CDR2 is SNEGSKA (reference sequence). CDR3 length equals 15 residues. The CDR3 region has the DNA TGCAGTGCTAGGGGGGCGGTCTCTGGGGCCAACGTCCTGACTTTC. This sequence encodes CSARGAVSGANVLTF.

This clonotype was counted many times. The CDR3 DNA follows: TGCAGCGTTGCCGTTCCTACGGGAACTAGTTCTAATGAGCAGTTCTTC. Protein product: CSVAVPTGTSSNEQFF. The genes are TRBV29-1 and TRBJ2-1; weak D call: TRBD2 (5 bases). Germline V gene data show CDR1 as SQVTM and CDR2 as ANQGSEA. The CDR3 sequence is 16 residues long. The V and J ends lost 4 bases and 7 bases respectively, with 23 bases between them.

This clonotype came up a few times. The rearrangement links TRBV7-9 to TRBJ2-2, with 7 bases lining up with TRBD2. The CDR3 contains 17 residues. Losses at the gene ends were 5 bases for V and 5 bases for J; bases not matched to a gene: 14. Germline CDR1 is SEHNR and CDR2 is FQNEAQ (reference sequence). CDR3 loop: CASSPRRDYRGTGELFF. The DNA of the CDR3 is TGTGCCAGCAGCCCACGAAGGGACTACCGGGGAACCGGGGAGCTGTTTTTT.

The chain has TRBV10-3 and TRBJ2-7, with 9 nucleotides matching TRBD1. This CDR3 region has 14 residues. V shed 6 bases, J shed 5 bases, and the junction held 8 bases outside the gene matches. Germline CDR1 ENHRY, CDR2 SYGVKD. The CDR3 region is CAISRTGVPNEQYF. CDR3 sequence (DNA): TGTGCCATCAGCAGGACAGGGGTTCCCAACGAGCAGTACTTC.

At least ten counts were recorded for this clonotype. The rearrangement links TRBV12-5 to TRBJ2-7, with D possibly matching TRBD1 (5 bases). The CDR3 runs to 12 residues. Germline CDR1 reads LGHNT; CDR2 reads FRNRAP. V was pared by 6 bases and J by 3 bases, with 9 bases between. The CDR3 is CASGIRGYEQYF. The CDR3 nucleotides read TGTGCTAGTGGGATTAGGGGCTACGAGCAGTACTTC.